This T cell receptor beta chain appears in the sequencing data of a study of technical replicates of blood from a handful of donors. The method was immunoSEQ multiplex PCR; TCRdb's version includes in-frame clones alone and lacks a portion of them. Counted here are tens of thousands of clones, 94% occurring once; the ten biggest clones make up over 0.2%. J lost 4 bases, V lost 7 bases, and 6 bases had no gene match. The germline V gene has CDR1 MNHNS and CDR2 SASEGT. CDR3 length equals 13 residues. The sequenced sample consisted of T cells isolated from PBMCs. The rearrangement joins TRBV6-1 to TRBJ2-5; 7 bases align to TRBD2. This TCR came from a human donor in good health. The CDR3 DNA follows: TGTGCCAGCACGCTAGCGGCCCGAGAGACCCAGTACTTC. This translates into CASTLAARETQYF.